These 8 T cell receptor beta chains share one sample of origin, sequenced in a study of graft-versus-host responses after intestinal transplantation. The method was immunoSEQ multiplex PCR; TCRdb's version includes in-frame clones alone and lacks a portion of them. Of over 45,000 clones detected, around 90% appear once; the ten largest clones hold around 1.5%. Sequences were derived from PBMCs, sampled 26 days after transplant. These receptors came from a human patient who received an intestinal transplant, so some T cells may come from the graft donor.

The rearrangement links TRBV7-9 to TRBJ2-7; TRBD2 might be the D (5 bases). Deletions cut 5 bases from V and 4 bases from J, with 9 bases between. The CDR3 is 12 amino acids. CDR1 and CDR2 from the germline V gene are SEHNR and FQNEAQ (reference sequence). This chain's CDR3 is CASSGLRYEQYF. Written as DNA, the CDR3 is TGTGCCAGCAGCGGACTCCGTTACGAGCAGTACTTC.

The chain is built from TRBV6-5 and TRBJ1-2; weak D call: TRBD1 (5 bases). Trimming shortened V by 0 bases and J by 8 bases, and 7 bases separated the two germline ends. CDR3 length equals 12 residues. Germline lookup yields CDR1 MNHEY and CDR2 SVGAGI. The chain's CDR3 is CASSYSSGGYTF. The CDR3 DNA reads TGTGCCAGCAGTTACTCATCAGGGGGCTACACCTTC.

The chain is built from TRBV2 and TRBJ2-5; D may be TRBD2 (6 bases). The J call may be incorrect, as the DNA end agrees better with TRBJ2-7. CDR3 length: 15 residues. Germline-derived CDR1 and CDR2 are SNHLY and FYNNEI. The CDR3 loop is CASSGGTDPTYEQYF. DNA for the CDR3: TGTGCCAGCAGTGGGGGGACTGACCCGACCTACGAGCAGTACTTC.

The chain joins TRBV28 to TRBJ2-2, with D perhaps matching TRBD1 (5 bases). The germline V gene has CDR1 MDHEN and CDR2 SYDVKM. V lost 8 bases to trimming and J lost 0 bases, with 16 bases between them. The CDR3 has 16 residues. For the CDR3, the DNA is TGTGCCAGCGACAGTTTAACGAGGTCGAACACCGGGGAGCTGTTTTTT. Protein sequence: CASDSLTRSNTGELFF.

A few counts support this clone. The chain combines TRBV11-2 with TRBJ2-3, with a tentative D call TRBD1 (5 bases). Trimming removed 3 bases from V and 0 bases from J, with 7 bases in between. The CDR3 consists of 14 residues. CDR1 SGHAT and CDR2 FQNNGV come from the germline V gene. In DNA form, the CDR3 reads TGTGCCAGCAGCTTTACAGGAAGCACAGATACGCAGTATTTT. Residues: CASSFTGSTDTQYF.

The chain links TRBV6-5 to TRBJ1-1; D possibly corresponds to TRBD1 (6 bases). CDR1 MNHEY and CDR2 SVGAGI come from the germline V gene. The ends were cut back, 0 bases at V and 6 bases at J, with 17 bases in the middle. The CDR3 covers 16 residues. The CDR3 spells CASSYSSQGGAAEAFF. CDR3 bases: TGTGCCAGCAGTTACTCGAGTCAAGGGGGGGCCGCTGAAGCTTTCTTT.

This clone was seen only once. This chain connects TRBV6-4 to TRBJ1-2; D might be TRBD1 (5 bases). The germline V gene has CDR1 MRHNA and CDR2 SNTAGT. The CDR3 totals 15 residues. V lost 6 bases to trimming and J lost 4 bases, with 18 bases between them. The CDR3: CASSETVTLVYGYTF. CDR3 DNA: TGTGCCAGCAGCGAGACAGTAACCCTCGTCTATGGCTACACCTTC.

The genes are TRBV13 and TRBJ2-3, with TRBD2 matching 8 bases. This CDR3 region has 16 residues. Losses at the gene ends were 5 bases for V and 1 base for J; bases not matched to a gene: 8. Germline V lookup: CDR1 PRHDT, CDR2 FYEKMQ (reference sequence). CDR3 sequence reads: CASSPGGAGGTDTQYF. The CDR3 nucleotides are TGTGCCAGCAGCCCCGGGGGGGCGGGCGGCACAGATACGCAGTATTTT.